These 26 T cell receptor beta chains were sequenced from one sample in a study of blood T cell repertoires in COVID-19. The method was immunoSEQ multiplex PCR; TCRdb's version includes in-frame clones alone and lacks a portion of them. Of approximately 350,000 clones in the sample, more than 75% were seen once. Sequences were obtained from peripheral blood. The receptors were gathered from a young woman who had recovered from COVID-19.

CDR3 protein: CASSLIRTGESYGYTF. The CDR3 nucleotides read TGTGCCAGCAGCTTAATCCGGACAGGGGAAAGCTATGGCTACACCTTC. The chain combines TRBV7-9 with TRBJ1-2, with 9 bases fitting TRBD1. The CDR3 has 16 residues. Germline lookup yields CDR1 SEHNR and CDR2 FQNEAQ (reference sequence). The trim removed 2 bases at V and 4 bases at J, leaving 8 bases unmatched.

This chain uses TRBV25-1 with TRBJ2-1; D is perhaps TRBD1 (5 bases). Trimming removed 4 bases from V and 8 bases from J, with 12 bases in between. Germline values: CDR1 MGHDK, CDR2 SYGVNS. The CDR3 runs 13 residues. CDR3 bases: TGTGCCAGCAGTGCCCCCCCCAGGGATGAGCAGTTCTTC. Encoded protein: CASSAPPRDEQFF.

The CDR3 nucleotides are TGTGCCAGCAGCTCAGCGGGAGGGCGCACAGATACGCAGTATTTT. Its translation is CASSSAGGRTDTQYF. This sequence joins TRBV7-2 and TRBJ2-3; 10 nucleotides agree with TRBD2. V lost 4 bases and J lost 1; bases outside the gene matches: 2. The CDR3 is made up of 15 amino acids. Germline CDR1 is SGHTA and CDR2 is FQGNSA.

This rearrangement joins TRBV7-8 to TRBJ2-7; 16 bases align to TRBD2. V dropped 5 bases and J dropped 7; count of bases not matched to a gene: 5. The CDR3 sequence is 15 residues long. Per germline, CDR1 SGHVS and CDR2 FQNEAQ. The chain's CDR3 is CASSPGLAGGWEQYV. The CDR3 DNA is TGTGCCAGCAGCCCGGGACTAGCGGGAGGGTGGGAGCAGTACGTC.

This clone was found once. The chain combines TRBV7-8 with TRBJ2-7; 7 nucleotides line up with TRBD1. The CDR3 loop spans 15 amino acids. Germline values: CDR1 SGHVS, CDR2 FQNEAQ. V trimming: 1 base; J trimming: 3 bases; junction bases outside the gene matches: 6. DNA for the CDR3: TGTGCCAGCAGCTTAGGTAGGACAGGTGTCTACGAGCAGTACGTC. Protein sequence: CASSLGRTGVYEQYV.

The chain couples TRBV21-1 to TRBJ2-1; the table's D call, TRBD2, was not checked against the DNA. TRBV21-1 is a pseudogene segment. The CDR3 is made up of 14 amino acids. The CDR3 loop is CASSGSGGQYEQFF. CDR3 bases: TGTGCCAGCAGCGGGTCGGGAGGTCAGTATGAGCAGTTCTTC.

The chain joins TRBV6-5 to TRBJ2-3, with 10 bases aligning to TRBD2. Germline assignment: CDR1 MNHEY and CDR2 SVGAGI. The junction had 4 bases not matched to a gene; V was cut back by 7 bases and J by 0 bases. The CDR3 spans 15 residues. CDR3 residues: CASNRLAGSTDTQYF. CDR3 nucleotides: TGTGCCAGCAACAGACTAGCGGGTAGCACAGATACGCAGTATTTT.

V is TRBV7-8 and J is TRBJ2-7; a weak D match, TRBD1 (5 bases). V was shortened by 1 base and J by 0 bases, with 13 bases between the two germline ends. There are 16 residues in the CDR3. The germline V gene has CDR1 SGHVS and CDR2 FQNEAQ. The DNA of the CDR3 is TGTGCCAGCAGCTTAGTTACAGGTCTCAGCTCCTACGAGCAGTACGTC. The encoded protein is CASSLVTGLSSYEQYV.

This clone appeared a single time. This chain uses TRBV29-1 with TRBJ2-1, with a weak D call TRBD2 (5 bases). The CDR3 covers 12 residues. Germline CDR1 and CDR2: SQVTM and ANQGSEA. Trimming removed 6 bases from V and 0 bases from J, with 6 bases in between. CDR3 in amino acids: CSVRDSYNEQFF. In DNA, the CDR3 is TGCAGCGTCCGGGACTCCTACAATGAGCAGTTCTTC.

The chain employs TRBV4-1 and TRBJ1-1, with D hard to call. Trimming stripped 8 bases from V and 0 bases from J, with 19 bases between. Germline-derived CDR1 and CDR2 are MGHRA and YSYEKL. The CDR3 loop spans 16 amino acids. This CDR3 reads CASALEEGTLNTEAFF. In DNA, the CDR3 is TGCGCCAGCGCACTTGAGGAGGGCACGTTGAACACTGAAGCTTTCTTT.

A single count supports this clone. Sequence at one end of the junction differs from germline and may be a read error. The CDR3 nucleotides are TGTGCCAGTAGTGTCCTGACAGGGGGCACGGATACGCAGTATTTT. As protein: CASSVLTGGTDTQYF. The J gene is TRBJ2-3, the V gene TRBV19, with 10 positions matching TRBD1. Per germline, CDR1 LNHDA and CDR2 SQIVND (reference sequence). The CDR3 length is 15 residues.

The V gene is TRBV29-1, the J gene TRBJ1-1, with TRBD1 as a possible D gene (5 bases). Germline CDR1 is SQVTM and CDR2 is ANQGSEA. Trimming stripped 5 bases from V and 8 bases from J, with 15 bases between. This CDR3 spans 12 amino acids. CDR3 amino acids: CSVSDPQGEAFF. CDR3 DNA: TGCAGCGTTTCCGACCCTCAGGGAGAAGCTTTCTTT.

This clone was counted a single time. V is TRBV28 and J is TRBJ1-4; D unclear. This CDR3 region has 12 residues. The germline V gene has CDR1 MDHEN and CDR2 SYDVKM. Deletions cut 5 bases from V and 8 bases from J, with 9 bases between. The chain's CDR3 is CASSVPGEKLFF. CDR3 nucleotides: TGTGCCAGCAGTGTTCCAGGCGAAAAACTGTTTTTT. The full variable domain, with the rest looked up from reference TRBV28 and TRBJ1-4, is DVKVTQSSRYLVKRTGEKVFLECVQDMDHENMFWYRQDPGLGLRLIYFSYDVKMKEKGDIPEGYSVSREKKERFSLILESASTNQTSMYLCASSVPGEKLFFGSGTQLSVL.

This clone was observed a handful of times. V is TRBV10-3 and J is TRBJ2-7; 7 nucleotides line up with TRBD1. CDR1 and CDR2 from the germline V gene are ENHRY and SYGVKD. J gave up 2 bases and V 10 bases, and 5 bases lay outside the gene matches. The CDR3 loop spans 12 amino acids. In DNA, the CDR3 is TGTGCCACTAGGGACAGAGCCTACGAGCAGTACGTC. Protein sequence: CATRDRAYEQYV.

The rearrangement joins TRBV20-1 to TRBJ2-2, with 11 bases matching TRBD2. The V gene's germline CDR1 is DFQATT and CDR2 SNEGSKA (reference sequence). This CDR3 has 18 residues. J was trimmed by 5 bases and V by 3 bases; bases with no gene match: 14. In nucleotides, the CDR3 is TGCAGTGCTAGTCCGGGACTAGCGGAACCCGCGTGGACCGGGGAGCTGTTTTTT. It translates to CSASPGLAEPAWTGELFF.

This clone showed up just once. The chain has TRBV28 and TRBJ1-5, with D unresolved. Trimming took 5 bases from V and 2 from J, leaving 16 bases between them. This CDR3 has 16 residues. Germline assignment: CDR1 MDHEN and CDR2 SYDVKM. The CDR3 is CASSPPGSSGNQPQHF. For the CDR3, the DNA is TGTGCCAGCAGTCCCCCGGGTTCCTCGGGCAATCAGCCCCAGCATTTT.

The chain couples TRBV6-5 to TRBJ2-3; 7 positions match TRBD1. With 6 bases clipped from V and 3 bases from J, the junction kept 3 bases outside the gene matches. Germline V gene data show CDR1 as MNHEY and CDR2 as SVGAGI. CDR3 length: 13 residues. The CDR3 here is CASRKTGTDTQYF. In DNA form, the CDR3 reads TGTGCCAGCAGGAAGACAGGGACAGATACGCAGTATTTT.

In its sample, this clone was seen once. The gene calls are TRBV30 and TRBJ2-1, with TRBD2 matching 11 bases. The CDR3 runs 16 residues. Germline loops: CDR1 GTSNPN, CDR2 SVGIG (reference sequence). V shed 3 bases, J shed 7 bases, and the junction held 11 bases outside the gene matches. In DNA form, the CDR3 reads TGTGCCTGGAGCGCGAAACTAGCGGGAGAGGGGAATGAGCAGTTCTTC. Protein: CAWSAKLAGEGNEQFF. The full variable domain, in which reference TRBV30 and TRBJ2-1 provide the parts outside the CDR3, is SQTIHQWPATLVQPVGSPLSLECTVEGTSNPNLYWYRQAAGRGLQLLFYSVGIGQISSEVPQNLSASRPQDRQFILSSKKLLLSDSGFYLCAWSAKLAGEGNEQFFGPGTRLTVL.

In this sample, this clone turned up once. The V gene is TRBV5-1, the J gene TRBJ2-3, with 15 bases fitting TRBD2. Germline trimming cut 2 bases from V and 0 bases from J; bases unmatched to any gene: 4. Germline CDR1 reads SGHRS; CDR2 reads YFSETQ. CDR3 length: 18 amino acids. CDR3 DNA sequence: TGCGCCAGCAGCTTTGGACTAGCGGGAGGGCCTAGCACAGATACGCAGTATTTT. It encodes CASSFGLAGGPSTDTQYF.

CDR3 nucleotide sequence: TGTGCCAGCAGTTACTCAGGTAGCGGATTAGCCAAAAACATTCAGTACTTC. Its protein product is CASSYSGSGLAKNIQYF. J is TRBJ2-4 and V is TRBV6-2 or TRBV6-3; TRBD2 might be the D (6 bases). The CDR3 sequence is 17 residues long. Germline loops: CDR1 MNHEY, CDR2 SVGEGT. V lost 0 bases to trimming and J lost 0 bases, with 12 bases between them.

This clone was counted a few times. The J gene is TRBJ2-7, the V gene TRBV11-3; tentative D call: TRBD2 (7 bases). Germline V gives CDR1 SGHNT, CDR2 YENEEA. The CDR3 length is 19 residues. V lost 1 base to trimming and J lost 3 bases, with 25 bases between them. CDR3: CASSLGDMDSSGSFYEQYV. The DNA for the CDR3 is TGTGCCAGCAGCTTAGGGGACATGGACTCTAGCGGTTCTTTCTACGAGCAGTACGTC.

This chain links TRBV18 with TRBJ2-4; D gene unclear. V was pared by 1 base and J by 0 bases, with 19 bases between. Germline values: CDR1 KGHSH, CDR2 LQKENI. There are 19 residues in the CDR3. The chain's CDR3 is CASSPLFEAPSLAKNIQYF. The CDR3 DNA follows: TGTGCCAGCTCACCACTCTTCGAGGCACCAAGTTTAGCCAAAAACATTCAGTACTTC.

The rearrangement uses TRBV6-2 or TRBV6-3 and TRBJ1-1, with 7 bases identical to TRBD1. With 4 bases clipped from V and 11 bases from J, the junction kept 10 bases outside the gene matches. There are 13 residues in the CDR3. In germline, CDR1 is MNHEY, CDR2 SVGEGT. The CDR3 nucleotides read TGTGCCAGCAGTTTCCTGGACAGGACAAACGCTTTCTTT. Protein: CASSFLDRTNAFF.

This clone appeared once. V is TRBV7-2 and J is TRBJ1-2; D not resolved. The CDR3 consists of 13 residues. The V gene's germline CDR1 is SGHTA and CDR2 FQGNSA. With 7 bases removed from V and 3 bases from J, the gap between germline ends came to 12 bases. Written as DNA, the CDR3 is TGTGCCAGCACCACCGGGGTTTACTATGGCTACACCTTC. It specifies CASTTGVYYGYTF. Full variable domain (rest looked up from reference TRBV7-2 and TRBJ1-2): GAGVSQSPSNKVTEKGKDVELRCDPISGHTALYWYRQSLGQGLEFLIYFQGNSAPDKSGLPSDRFSAERTGGSVSTLTIQRTQQEDSAVYLCASTTGVYYGYTFGSGTRLTVV.

The V and J genes are TRBV4-2 and TRBJ2-1; 7 nucleotides align to TRBD2. The germline CDR1 and CDR2 sequences are LGHNA and YNFKEQ. With V trimmed by 2 bases and J by 6 bases, 7 bases remained unmatched. The CDR3 is 15 residues long. CDR3 loop: CASSQRDPGGNEQFF. The CDR3, as DNA: TGTGCCAGCAGCCAAAGGGACCCGGGGGGCAATGAGCAGTTCTTC.

The chain recombines TRBV5-5 with TRBJ1-2; 7 positions match TRBD1. With V trimmed by 3 bases and J by 4 bases, 6 bases remained unmatched. Per the germline V gene, CDR1 is SGHKS and CDR2 is YYEKEE (reference sequence). This CDR3 contains 14 residues. CDR3 residues: CASSWAGDSYGYTF. In DNA, the CDR3 is TGTGCCAGCAGCTGGGCCGGGGACAGCTATGGCTACACCTTC.